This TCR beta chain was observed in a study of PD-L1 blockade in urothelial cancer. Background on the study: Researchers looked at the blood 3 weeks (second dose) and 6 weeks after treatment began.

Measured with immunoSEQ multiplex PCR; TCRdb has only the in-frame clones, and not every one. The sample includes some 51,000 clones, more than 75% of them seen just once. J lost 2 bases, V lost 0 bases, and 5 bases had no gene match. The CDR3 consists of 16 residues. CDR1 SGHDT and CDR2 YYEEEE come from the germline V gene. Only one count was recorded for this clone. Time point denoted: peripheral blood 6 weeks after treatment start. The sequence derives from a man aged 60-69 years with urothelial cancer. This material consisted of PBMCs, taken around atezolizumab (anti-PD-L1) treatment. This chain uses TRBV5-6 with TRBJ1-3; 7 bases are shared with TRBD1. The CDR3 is CASSLEGAWTGNTIYF. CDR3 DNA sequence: TGTGCCAGCAGCTTGGAGGGGGCCTGGACTGGAAACACCATATATTTT.